These 15 T cell receptor beta chains came from one sample sequenced in a study of T cells in Graves' hyperthyroidism and ophthalmopathy (dated by TCRdb to about 2019). The library was built by means of multiplex PCR. Sequencing relied on an Illumina HiSeq 2000. Amplification of TCR beta CDR3 regions was carried out from RNA transcripts. The TCR CDR3 was subjected to a first round of RT-PCR using the HTBI primer set and the Qiagen OneStep RT-PCR kit. TCRdb trimmed public reads at Q25 via fastp, called clones via MiXCR and kept in-frame beta chains. Merged by CDR3 protein, the rows form single entries marked with the most common genes and DNA. For this sample the table gives under 350,000 distinct CDR3 sequences, of which 17% were detected only once. Jointly, the top ten make up just over 55% of the sample. Sequencing used blood. The receptors come from a woman in her fifties or sixties with Graves' ophthalmopathy.

This clonotype came up many times. The J gene is TRBJ2-2, the V gene TRBV18; no clear D. V was shortened by 3 bases and J by 4 bases, with 12 bases between the two germline ends. Germline values: CDR1 KGHSH, CDR2 LQKENI. This CDR3 spans 15 amino acids. CDR3 in DNA: TGTGCCAGCTCACCCTCCAGCGAATTCACCGGGGAGCTGTTTTTT. This encodes CASSPSSEFTGELFF.

This clonotype was detected many times. The CDR3 here is CASSYSIPAGDHNEQFF. In DNA, the CDR3 is TGTGCCAGCAGTTACTCGATACCAGCGGGAGACCACAATGAGCAGTTCTTC. This rearrangement joins TRBV6-2 or TRBV6-3 to TRBJ2-1; 8 nucleotides agree with TRBD2. CDR1 and CDR2 from the germline V gene are MNHEY and SVGEGT. V was clipped by 0 bases and J by 5 bases; unmatched bases: 9. CDR3 length: 17 amino acids.

This sequence joins TRBV7-8 and TRBJ1-5; the D is unclear. Per germline, CDR1 SGHVS and CDR2 FQNEAQ. The V gene lost 5 bases and the J gene lost 7 bases, with 12 bases spanning the gap. This CDR3 is 13 amino acids long. CDR3 DNA: TGTGCCAGCAGCAAAAGTTCTCGGCAGCCCCAGCATTTT. This encodes CASSKSSRQPQHF.

V and J are TRBV28 and TRBJ2-7; D unclear. CDR3 length: 14 amino acids. CDR1 is MDHEN and CDR2 is SYDVKM in the germline V gene. Trimming stripped 1 base from V and 2 bases from J, with 9 bases between. The CDR3 region is CASSLSGDPYEQYF. The CDR3 DNA reads as TGTGCCAGCAGTTTATCCGGAGACCCCTACGAGCAGTACTTC.

This clonotype was counted between two and nine times. The chain couples TRBV18 to TRBJ2-6, with D perhaps TRBD1 (6 bases). The CDR3 covers 14 residues. The V gene lost 3 bases and the J gene lost 10 bases, with 13 bases spanning the gap. Germline assignment: CDR1 KGHSH and CDR2 LQKENI. For the CDR3, the DNA is TGTGCCAGCTCACCCGAGATACAGGGTAACGTCCTGACTTTC. Protein sequence: CASSPEIQGNVLTF.

The V and J genes are TRBV11-1 and TRBJ1-1; D might be TRBD1 (6 bases). The CDR3 totals 15 residues. Looked up from germline, CDR1 is SGHAT and CDR2 is FQDESV (reference sequence). V was pared by 5 bases and J by 7 bases, with 20 bases between. The chain's CDR3 is CASSPRGPDQSEAFF. The DNA for the CDR3 is TGTGCCAGCAGCCCGCGGGGGCCAGATCAGAGTGAAGCTTTCTTT.

Many counts were recorded for this clonotype. The chain has TRBV6-1 and TRBJ1-1; tentative D call: TRBD1 (5 bases). The CDR3 contains 13 residues. V lost 10 bases and J 3 bases, leaving 15 bases between the germline ends. Germline values: CDR1 MNHNS, CDR2 SASEGT. The DNA for the CDR3 is TGTGCCACCAGGGTAGGACCGGACACTGAAGCTTTCTTT. Translation: CATRVGPDTEAFF.

This clonotype turned up a few times. The chain links TRBV25-1 to TRBJ2-1, with a tentative D call TRBD2 (5 bases). This CDR3 spans 15 amino acids. Germline-derived CDR1 and CDR2 are MGHDK and SYGVNS. V dropped 3 bases and J dropped 3 bases, with 12 bases sitting between them. CDR3 loop: CASSDGSELYNEQFF. CDR3 bases: TGTGCCAGCAGTGATGGTAGCGAACTCTACAATGAGCAGTTCTTC.

This chain uses TRBV7-3 with TRBJ2-1, with 7 bases matching TRBD2. CDR1 and CDR2 from the germline V gene are SGHTA and FQGTGA. V trimming: 4 bases; J trimming: 8 bases; junction bases outside the gene matches: 5. The CDR3 runs 13 residues. The CDR3 spells CASSSRLAHEQFF. CDR3 DNA sequence: TGTGCCAGCAGCTCCAGACTAGCTCATGAGCAGTTCTTC.

There are a few counts of this clonotype. The genes are TRBV20-1 and TRBJ2-7, with 10 bases matching TRBD1. The junction had 8 bases not matched to a gene; V was cut back by 2 bases and J by 4 bases. The CDR3 spans 15 residues. The germline gives CDR1 DFQATT, CDR2 SNEGSKA (reference sequence). The CDR3: CSARPVTGGTYEQYF. The CDR3 coding sequence is TGCAGTGCTAGACCCGTGACAGGGGGCACGTACGAGCAGTACTTC.

The sample holds many counts of this clonotype. The chain employs TRBV28 and TRBJ2-7; 9 nucleotides line up with TRBD2. From germline, CDR1 is MDHEN and CDR2 SYDVKM. V lost 5 bases to trimming and J lost 2 bases; unmatched junction nucleotides: 4. The CDR3 is made up of 14 amino acids. In DNA form, the CDR3 reads TGTGCCAGCAGTGGGACTAGCAGAGCCTACGAGCAGTACTTC. This codes for CASSGTSRAYEQYF.

This chain connects TRBV9 to TRBJ2-7; D gene ambiguous. Trimming cost V 0 bases and J 0 bases, with 10 bases left between them. The V gene's germline CDR1 is SGDLS and CDR2 YYNGEE. The CDR3 totals 15 residues. For the CDR3, the DNA is TGTGCCAGCAGCGTAGACCTGGACGGCTCCTACGAGCAGTACTTC. It encodes CASSVDLDGSYEQYF.

This clonotype has ten or more counts. The CDR3 protein is CAIKGTGVYEQYF. For the CDR3, the DNA is TGTGCCATCAAGGGGACAGGTGTCTACGAGCAGTACTTC. V is TRBV10-3 and J is TRBJ2-7, with 8 bases that match TRBD1. Germline lookup yields CDR1 ENHRY and CDR2 SYGVKD. The V segment lost 7 bases and the J segment 3 bases; nucleotides outside the gene matches: 5. The CDR3 spans 13 residues.

The chain combines TRBV19 with TRBJ2-1, with 9 nucleotides matching TRBD1. This CDR3 spans 15 amino acids. The germline gives CDR1 LNHDA, CDR2 SQIVND (reference sequence). V lost 2 bases, J lost 5 bases, and 4 bases stayed unmatched. CDR3 amino acids: CASSIWGTGHNEQFF. CDR3 DNA: TGTGCCAGTAGTATATGGGGGACAGGGCACAATGAGCAGTTCTTC.

This clonotype was recorded at least ten times. V and J are TRBV7-2 and TRBJ1-6, with 8 bases identical to TRBD1. In germline, CDR1 is SGHTA, CDR2 FQGNSA. V shed 0 bases and J 9 bases; nucleotides not matched to a gene: 7. CDR3 length: 16 amino acids. DNA of the CDR3: TGTGCCAGCAGCTTAGCGGCACCTACAGGGGGTTCACCCCTCCACTTT. Its protein is CASSLAAPTGGSPLHF.